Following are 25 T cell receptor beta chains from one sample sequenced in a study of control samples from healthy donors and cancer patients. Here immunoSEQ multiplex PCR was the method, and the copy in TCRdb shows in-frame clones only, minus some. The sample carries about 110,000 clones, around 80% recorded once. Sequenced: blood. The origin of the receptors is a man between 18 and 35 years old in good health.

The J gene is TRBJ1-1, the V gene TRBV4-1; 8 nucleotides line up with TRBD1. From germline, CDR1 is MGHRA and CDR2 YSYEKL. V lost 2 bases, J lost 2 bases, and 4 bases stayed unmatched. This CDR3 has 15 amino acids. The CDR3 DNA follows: TGCGCCAGCAGCCAAACCGGACAGGGCAACACTGAAGCTTTCTTT. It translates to CASSQTGQGNTEAFF.

The CDR3 DNA is TGTGCCAGCAGCGAGCGACTAGCGGGGGGCCCGTACCAAGAGACCCAGTACTTC. Amino acid sequence: CASSERLAGGPYQETQYF. The V call is TRBV7-7, the J call TRBJ2-5; 13 bases match TRBD2. The CDR3 runs to 18 residues. After removal of 5 bases from V and 0 bases from J, the junction contained 9 bases not matched to a gene. The germline V gene has CDR1 SSHAT and CDR2 FNYEAQ (reference sequence).

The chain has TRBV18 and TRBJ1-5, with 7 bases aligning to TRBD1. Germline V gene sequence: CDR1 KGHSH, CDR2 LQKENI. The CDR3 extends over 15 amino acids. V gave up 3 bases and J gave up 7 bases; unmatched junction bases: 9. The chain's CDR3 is CASSPGAQGLQPQHF. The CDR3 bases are TGTGCCAGCTCACCGGGTGCACAGGGGTTACAGCCCCAGCATTTT.

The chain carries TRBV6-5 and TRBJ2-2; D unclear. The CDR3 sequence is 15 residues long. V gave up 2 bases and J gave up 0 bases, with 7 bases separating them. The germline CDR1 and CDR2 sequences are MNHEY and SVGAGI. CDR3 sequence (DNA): TGTGCCAGCAGTTACCAAGAGACGAACACCGGGGAGCTGTTTTTT. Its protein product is CASSYQETNTGELFF.

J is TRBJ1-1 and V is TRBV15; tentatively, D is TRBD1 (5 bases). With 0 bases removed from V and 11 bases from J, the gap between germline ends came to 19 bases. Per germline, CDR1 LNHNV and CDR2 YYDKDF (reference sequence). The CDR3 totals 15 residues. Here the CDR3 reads CATSRDLQGAGHAFF. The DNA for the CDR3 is TGTGCCACCAGCAGAGACCTTCAGGGAGCCGGCCACGCTTTCTTT.

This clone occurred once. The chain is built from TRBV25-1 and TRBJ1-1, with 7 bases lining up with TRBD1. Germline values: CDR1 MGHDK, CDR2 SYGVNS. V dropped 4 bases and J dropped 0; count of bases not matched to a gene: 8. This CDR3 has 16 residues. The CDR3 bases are TGTGCCAGCAGTGCGCCCGGGACAGAAATGAACACTGAAGCTTTCTTT. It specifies CASSAPGTEMNTEAFF.

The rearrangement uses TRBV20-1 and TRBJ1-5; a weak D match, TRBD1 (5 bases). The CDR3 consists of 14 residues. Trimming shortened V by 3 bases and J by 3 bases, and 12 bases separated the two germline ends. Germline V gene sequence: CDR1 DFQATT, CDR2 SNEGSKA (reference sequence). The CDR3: CSASTGLINQPQHF. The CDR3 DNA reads TGCAGTGCTAGTACGGGACTGATCAATCAGCCCCAGCATTTT.

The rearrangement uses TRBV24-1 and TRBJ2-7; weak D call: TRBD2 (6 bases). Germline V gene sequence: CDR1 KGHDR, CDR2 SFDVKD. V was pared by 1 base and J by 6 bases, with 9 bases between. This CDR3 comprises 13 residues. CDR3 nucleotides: TGTGCCACCAGTGATTTCGCGGGGTTCGAGCAGTACTTC. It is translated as CATSDFAGFEQYF.

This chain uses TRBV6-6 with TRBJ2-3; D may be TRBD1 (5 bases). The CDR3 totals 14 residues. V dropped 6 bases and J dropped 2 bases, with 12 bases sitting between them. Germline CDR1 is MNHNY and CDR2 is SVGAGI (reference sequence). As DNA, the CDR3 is TGTGCCAGCAGACCGCTAGGGGCCACAGATACGCAGTATTTT. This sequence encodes CASRPLGATDTQYF.

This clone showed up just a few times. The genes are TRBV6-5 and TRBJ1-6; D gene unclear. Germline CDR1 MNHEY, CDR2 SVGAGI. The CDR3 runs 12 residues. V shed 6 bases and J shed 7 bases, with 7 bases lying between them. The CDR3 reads CASRPSNSPLHF. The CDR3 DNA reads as TGTGCCAGCAGACCTTCAAATTCACCCCTCCACTTT.

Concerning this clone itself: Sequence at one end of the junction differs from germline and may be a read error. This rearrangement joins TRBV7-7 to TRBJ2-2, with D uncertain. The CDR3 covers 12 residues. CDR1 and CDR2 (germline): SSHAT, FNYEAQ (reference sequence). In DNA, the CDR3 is TGTGCTAGCAAAGAGGTATCGGGCGAGCTGTTTTTT. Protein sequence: CASKEVSGELFF.

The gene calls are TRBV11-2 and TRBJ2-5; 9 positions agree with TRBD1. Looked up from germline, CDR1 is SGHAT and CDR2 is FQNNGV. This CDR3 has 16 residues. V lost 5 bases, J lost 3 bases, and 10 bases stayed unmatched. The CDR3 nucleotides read TGTGCCAGCAGCCCCGCGGGACAGGGCGGGGAAGAGACCCAGTACTTC. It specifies CASSPAGQGGEETQYF.

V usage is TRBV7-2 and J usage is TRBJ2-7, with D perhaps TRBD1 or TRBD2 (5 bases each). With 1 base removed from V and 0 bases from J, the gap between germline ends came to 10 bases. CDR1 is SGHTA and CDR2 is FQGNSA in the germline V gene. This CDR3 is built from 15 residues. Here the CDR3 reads CASSLEGTSSYEQYF. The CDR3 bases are TGTGCCAGCAGCTTAGAGGGGACGAGCTCCTACGAGCAGTACTTC.

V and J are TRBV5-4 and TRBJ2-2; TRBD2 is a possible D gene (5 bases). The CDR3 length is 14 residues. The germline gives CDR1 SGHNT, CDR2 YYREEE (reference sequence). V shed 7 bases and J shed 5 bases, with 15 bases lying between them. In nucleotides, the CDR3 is TGTGCCAGCTCCTCGGGGTTGGGGACCGGGGAGCTGTTTTTT. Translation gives CASSSGLGTGELFF.

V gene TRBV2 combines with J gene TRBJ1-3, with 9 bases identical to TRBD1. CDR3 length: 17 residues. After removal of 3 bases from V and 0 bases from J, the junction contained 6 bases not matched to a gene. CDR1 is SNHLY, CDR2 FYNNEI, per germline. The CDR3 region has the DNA TGTGCCAGCAGTGACGGACAGGGGTTCCTCTCTGGAAACACCATATATTTT. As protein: CASSDGQGFLSGNTIYF.

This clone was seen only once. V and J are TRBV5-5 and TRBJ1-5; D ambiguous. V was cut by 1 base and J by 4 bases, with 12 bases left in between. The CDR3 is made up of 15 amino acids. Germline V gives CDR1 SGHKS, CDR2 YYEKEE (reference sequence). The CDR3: CASSLRARVNQPQHF. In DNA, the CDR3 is TGTGCCAGCAGCTTGAGGGCCCGGGTGAATCAGCCCCAGCATTTT.

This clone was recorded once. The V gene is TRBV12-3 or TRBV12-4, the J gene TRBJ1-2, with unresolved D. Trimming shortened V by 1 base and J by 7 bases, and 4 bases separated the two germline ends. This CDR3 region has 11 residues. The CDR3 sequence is CASSLGAGYTF. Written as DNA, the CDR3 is TGTGCCAGCAGTTTAGGGGCTGGCTACACCTTC.

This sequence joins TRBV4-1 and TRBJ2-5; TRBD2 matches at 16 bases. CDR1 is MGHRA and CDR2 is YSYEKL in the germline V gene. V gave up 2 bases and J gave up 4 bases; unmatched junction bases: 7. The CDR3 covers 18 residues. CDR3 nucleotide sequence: TGCGCCAGCAGCCAAACCGGGACTAGCGGGGGGGCCGGAGAGACCCAGTACTTC. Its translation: CASSQTGTSGGAGETQYF.

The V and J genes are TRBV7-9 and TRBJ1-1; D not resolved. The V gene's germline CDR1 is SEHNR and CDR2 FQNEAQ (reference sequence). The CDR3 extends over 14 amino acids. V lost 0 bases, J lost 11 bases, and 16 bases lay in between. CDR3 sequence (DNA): TGTGCCAGCAGCTTAGCTTCAACCGTGAAGCGGGCTTTCTTT. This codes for CASSLASTVKRAFF.

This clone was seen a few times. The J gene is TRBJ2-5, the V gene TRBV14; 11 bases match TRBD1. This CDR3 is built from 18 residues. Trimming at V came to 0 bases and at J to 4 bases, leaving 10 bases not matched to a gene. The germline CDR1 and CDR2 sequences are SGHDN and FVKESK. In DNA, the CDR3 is TGTGCCAGCAGCCAAGACGTATGGGGACAGGGGGGACGAGAGACCCAGTACTTC. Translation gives CASSQDVWGQGGRETQYF.

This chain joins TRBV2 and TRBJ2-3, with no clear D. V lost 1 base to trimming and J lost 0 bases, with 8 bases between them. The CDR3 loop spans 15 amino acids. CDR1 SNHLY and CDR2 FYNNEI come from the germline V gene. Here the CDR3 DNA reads TGTGCCAGCAGTGAAGGCGGCGCTAGCACAGATACGCAGTATTTT. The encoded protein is CASSEGGASTDTQYF.

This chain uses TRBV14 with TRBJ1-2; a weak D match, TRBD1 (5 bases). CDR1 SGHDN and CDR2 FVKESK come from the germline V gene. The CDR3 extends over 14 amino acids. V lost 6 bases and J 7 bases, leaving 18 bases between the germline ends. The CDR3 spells CASRSSGLKAGYTF. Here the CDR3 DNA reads TGTGCCAGCAGATCCTCAGGGCTAAAAGCTGGCTACACCTTC.

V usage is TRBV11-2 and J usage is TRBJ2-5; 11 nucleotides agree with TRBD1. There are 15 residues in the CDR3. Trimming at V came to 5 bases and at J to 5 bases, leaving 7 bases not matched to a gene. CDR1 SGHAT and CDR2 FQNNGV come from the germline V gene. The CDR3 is CASSPGQGAVETQYF. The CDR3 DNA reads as TGTGCCAGCAGCCCCGGACAGGGGGCGGTGGAGACCCAGTACTTC.

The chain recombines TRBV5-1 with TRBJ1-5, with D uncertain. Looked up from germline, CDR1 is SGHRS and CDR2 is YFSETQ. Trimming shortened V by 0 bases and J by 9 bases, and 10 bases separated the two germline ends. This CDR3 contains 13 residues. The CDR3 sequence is CASSLEGHGPQHF. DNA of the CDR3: TGCGCCAGCAGCTTGGAAGGTCATGGGCCCCAGCATTTT.

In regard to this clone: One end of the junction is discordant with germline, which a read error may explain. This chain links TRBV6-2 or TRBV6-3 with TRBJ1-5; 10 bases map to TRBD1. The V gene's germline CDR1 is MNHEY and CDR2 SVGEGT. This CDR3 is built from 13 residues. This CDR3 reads CASSFHRGQGENF. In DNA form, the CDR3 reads TGTGCCAGCAGTTTCCACCGAGGACAGGGGGAGAATTTT.